The 25 T cell receptor beta chains given below trace back to one sample, sequenced in a study of T cells in Graves' hyperthyroidism and ophthalmopathy. The TCR beta CDR3 regions underwent amplification using RNA transcripts as the source. TCR CDR3 regions were first amplified by RT-PCR with HTBI primers. TCRdb called the multiplex PCR reads again in MiXCR, with one record for every CDR3 protein. This sample carries around 600,000 distinct CDR3 sequences, around 15% of them seen once, and the ten largest clones take roughly an eighth. Sequencing was done on a sample of blood. These receptors were collected from a woman aged 45-60 years with Graves' ophthalmopathy.

The chain combines TRBV19 with TRBJ2-7, with a weak D call TRBD1 (6 bases). V lost 3 bases to trimming and J lost 0 bases, with 9 bases between them. Germline V lookup: CDR1 LNHDA, CDR2 SQIVND (reference sequence). The CDR3 is 14 residues long. The CDR3 reads CASSMGTSSYEQYF. The DNA of the CDR3 is TGTGCCAGTAGTATGGGGACATCCTCCTACGAGCAGTACTTC.

This clonotype has ten or more counts. The chain uses TRBV7-9 and TRBJ2-7; D is perhaps TRBD1 (7 bases). Germline CDR1 reads SEHNR; CDR2 reads FQNEAQ (reference sequence). V gave up 0 bases and J gave up 3 bases, with 18 bases separating them. The CDR3 contains 17 residues. CDR3 coding DNA: TGTGCCAGCAGCTTAGCGGAGGGGAGACAGGGAGGCTACGAGCAGTACTTC. It encodes CASSLAEGRQGGYEQYF.

This clonotype appeared once. A much larger clone is a single base away; this may be a read error. The chain combines TRBV18 with TRBJ1-4, with a tentative D call TRBD1 (5 bases). Germline assignment: CDR1 KGHSH and CDR2 LQKENI. The CDR3 has 14 residues. The CDR3 spells CTSSPGLSNEKLFF. CDR3 sequence (DNA): TGTACCAGCTCACCGGGACTCTCCAATGAAAAACTGTTTTTT.

Ten or more counts support this clonotype. The chain joins TRBV27 to TRBJ2-7, with 13 bases fitting TRBD2. The CDR3 runs to 15 residues. V was pared by 1 base and J by 4 bases, with 1 base of the junction left unmatched. Germline CDR1 is MNHEY and CDR2 is SMNVEV (reference sequence). CDR3 bases: TGTGCCAGCAGTTTATGGGGACTAGCGGGATACGAGCAGTACTTC. Translated: CASSLWGLAGYEQYF.

This clonotype appeared a few times. The J gene is TRBJ1-6, the V gene TRBV7-9, with D unclear. V was clipped by 3 bases and J by 6 bases, with 12 bases between them. Germline assignment: CDR1 SEHNR and CDR2 FQNEAQ (reference sequence). CDR3 length equals 15 residues. CDR3 sequence (DNA): TGTGCCAGCAGCTTTGAGAACAGCGGTAATTCACCCCTCCACTTT. Translated: CASSFENSGNSPLHF.

This clonotype showed up just a few times. The V call is TRBV19, the J call TRBJ2-2; D gene unclear. Trimming cost V 3 bases and J 1 base, with 6 bases left between them. The CDR3 contains 14 residues. The germline V gene has CDR1 LNHDA and CDR2 SQIVND (reference sequence). The CDR3 region is CASSIYRNTGELFF. The CDR3 bases are TGTGCCAGTAGTATTTACAGGAACACCGGGGAGCTGTTTTTT.

This clonotype was recorded many times. V is TRBV7-2 and J is TRBJ2-1, with D perhaps TRBD2 (6 bases). The CDR3 spans 12 residues. CDR1 SGHTA and CDR2 FQGNSA come from the germline V gene. Trimming removed 5 bases from V and 13 bases from J, with 15 bases in between. CDR3 residues: CASSGVGLLQFF. CDR3 DNA: TGTGCCAGCAGCGGAGTTGGACTACTACAGTTCTTC.

This clonotype has a count of ten or more. The chain employs TRBV30 and TRBJ2-7; 9 bases are shared with TRBD2. Per germline, CDR1 GTSNPN and CDR2 SVGIG (reference sequence). The CDR3 sequence is 14 residues long. V dropped 1 base and J dropped 3; count of bases not matched to a gene: 4. The chain's CDR3 is CAWSADSGSYEQYF. DNA of the CDR3: TGTGCCTGGAGTGCTGATAGCGGGAGCTACGAGCAGTACTTC. The variable domain in full, with the rest retrieved from reference TRBV30 and TRBJ2-7, is SQTIHQWPATLVQPVGSPLSLECTVEGTSNPNLYWYRQAAGRGLQLLFYSVGIGQISSEVPQNLSASRPQDRQFILSSKKLLLSDSGFYLCAWSADSGSYEQYFGPGTRLTVT.

This clonotype was picked up a small number of times. The gene calls are TRBV7-6 and TRBJ2-7; D possibly corresponds to TRBD2 (6 bases). The CDR3 is 14 residues long. The ends were cut back, 1 base at V and 3 bases at J, with 10 bases in the middle. Germline values: CDR1 SGHVS, CDR2 FNYEAQ. The chain's CDR3 is CASSLDAGNYEQYF. CDR3 nucleotide sequence: TGTGCCAGCAGCTTAGATGCGGGAAACTACGAGCAGTACTTC.

J is TRBJ1-2 and V is TRBV9; D not certain. Trimming pared 3 bases from V and 5 bases from J, leaving 8 bases between. The germline V gene encodes CDR1 SGDLS and CDR2 YYNGEE. The CDR3 sequence is 12 residues long. In nucleotides, the CDR3 is TGTGCCAGCAGCGCTCAGGAATATGGCTACACCTTC. This encodes CASSAQEYGYTF.

The chain has TRBV4-1 and TRBJ2-1, with 10 bases fitting TRBD2. There are 18 residues in the CDR3. Germline V gives CDR1 MGHRA, CDR2 YSYEKL. Trimming removed 0 bases from V and 1 base from J; junction bases left unmatched: 6. CDR3 loop: CASSQDSLAGESYNEQFF. The CDR3 DNA reads as TGCGCCAGCAGCCAAGATTCCCTAGCGGGAGAGTCCTACAATGAGCAGTTCTTC.

This clonotype occurred a few times. V usage is TRBV4-3 and J usage is TRBJ2-7, with TRBD2 as a possible D gene (5 bases). The CDR3 totals 17 residues. Germline V lookup: CDR1 LGHNA, CDR2 YSLEER. V was cut by 2 bases and J by 0 bases, with 17 bases left in between. Written as DNA, the CDR3 is TGCGCCAGCAGCCAAACTGGGAGCGCTCAAAGCTCCTACGAGCAGTACTTC. Translated: CASSQTGSAQSSYEQYF.

In this sample, this clonotype turned up many times. V and J are TRBV18 and TRBJ2-5; 7 bases align to TRBD1. The CDR3 length is 18 residues. With 5 bases clipped from V and 3 bases from J, the junction kept 18 bases outside the gene matches. The germline gives CDR1 KGHSH, CDR2 LQKENI. The CDR3 here is CASSSLGQPPVLKETQYF. CDR3 coding DNA: TGTGCCAGCTCATCCCTGGGACAGCCACCTGTTCTTAAAGAGACCCAGTACTTC.

This clonotype came up many times. The chain is built from TRBV7-8 and TRBJ2-7; D is undetermined. This CDR3 is 13 amino acids long. Germline assignment: CDR1 SGHVS and CDR2 FQNEAQ. Trimming took off 0 bases at V and 7 bases at J, with 10 bases between the two ends. In DNA form, the CDR3 reads TGTGCCAGCAGCTTAGCGTTGGGCGGAGAGCAGTACTTC. It is translated as CASSLALGGEQYF.

Concerning this clonotype itself: Since a much larger clone is just one base distant, this may be a read error. J is TRBJ1-5 and V is TRBV24-1; D not certain. The CDR3 is made up of 14 amino acids. V was shortened by 7 bases and J by 3 bases, with 12 bases between the two germline ends. CDR1 and CDR2 (germline): KGHDR, SFDVKD. The CDR3 loop is CATSALSTNQPQHF. In nucleotides, the CDR3 is TGTGCCACCAGCGCCCTAAGTACCAATCAGCCCCAGCATTTT.

This clonotype occurred a few times. This chain connects TRBV18 to TRBJ2-6, with 7 bases that match TRBD1. CDR3 length equals 18 residues. V trimming: 2 bases; J trimming: 0 bases; junction bases outside the gene matches: 7. Germline V gene sequence: CDR1 KGHSH, CDR2 LQKENI. The DNA for the CDR3 is TGTGCCAGCTCACCAGCCGGGACAGTGAGCTCTGGGGCCAACGTCCTGACTTTC. This encodes CASSPAGTVSSGANVLTF.

The DNA of the CDR3 is TGTGCCAGCAGCTTTAGCGGGAGTTTCTATGAGCAGTTCTTC. It codes for CASSFSGSFYEQFF. The rearrangement joins TRBV7-9 to TRBJ2-1; 9 nucleotides match TRBD2. V lost 3 bases to trimming and J lost 8 bases; unmatched junction nucleotides: 5. Germline V CDR1 and CDR2: SEHNR, FQNEAQ (reference sequence). The CDR3 is 14 residues long.

The chain carries TRBV19 and TRBJ2-2; 10 bases are a match to TRBD2. This CDR3 is built from 18 residues. V was clipped by 5 bases and J by 7 bases; unmatched bases: 16. Per the germline V gene, CDR1 is LNHDA and CDR2 is SQIVND (reference sequence). The CDR3: CASSPSGLAGVRFGELFF. The CDR3 bases are TGTGCCAGTAGTCCTTCGGGCCTAGCGGGAGTGAGATTCGGGGAGCTGTTTTTT.

The sample holds a few counts of this clonotype. The chain uses TRBV19 and TRBJ1-2; D call uncertain. Trimming took off 6 bases at V and 1 base at J, with 12 bases between the two ends. CDR1 LNHDA and CDR2 SQIVND come from the germline V gene (reference sequence). This CDR3 comprises 14 residues. This CDR3 reads CASSGREFNYGYTF. For the CDR3, the DNA is TGTGCCAGTAGCGGGCGAGAGTTTAACTATGGCTACACCTTC.

This clonotype was counted at least ten times. The chain couples TRBV5-1 to TRBJ2-3; D may be TRBD2 (6 bases). The CDR3 has 15 residues. Trimming pared 5 bases from V and 0 bases from J, leaving 13 bases between. From germline, CDR1 is SGHRS and CDR2 YFSETQ. The CDR3 DNA is TGCGCCAGCAGTTCAGAGCGGGCGAGCACAGATACGCAGTATTTT. This gives the protein CASSSERASTDTQYF.

This clonotype was detected many times. The chain is built from TRBV3-1 and TRBJ2-1, with D perhaps TRBD1 or TRBD2 (5 bases each). CDR1 and CDR2 from the germline V gene are LGHDT and YNNKEL (reference sequence). The CDR3 is made up of 16 amino acids. V was pared by 2 bases and J by 0 bases, with 11 bases between. The CDR3 reads CASSQSSGPSYNEQFF. CDR3 bases: TGTGCCAGCAGCCAATCTTCGGGACCCTCCTACAATGAGCAGTTCTTC.

At least ten counts were recorded for this clonotype. In nucleotides, the CDR3 is TGTGCCAGCAGTTTAGGGGGGCCTAGGAGCAATCAGCCCCAGCATTTT. It specifies CASSLGGPRSNQPQHF. V and J are TRBV27 and TRBJ1-5; TRBD1 might be the D (6 bases). Trimming removed 2 bases at V and 1 base at J, with 12 bases between. The CDR3 is 16 amino acids. The germline V gene has CDR1 MNHEY and CDR2 SMNVEV (reference sequence).

This clonotype appeared a few times. This chain joins TRBV7-9 and TRBJ1-5; tentatively, D is TRBD1 (5 bases). V was shortened by 2 bases and J by 0 bases, with 17 bases between the two germline ends. CDR1 and CDR2 (germline): SEHNR, FQNEAQ (reference sequence). The CDR3 has 18 residues. The CDR3 sequence: CASSLQLQGTNSNQPQHF. In DNA form, the CDR3 reads TGTGCCAGCAGCTTACAATTGCAGGGAACTAATAGCAATCAGCCCCAGCATTTT.

The chain is built from TRBV29-1 and TRBJ2-7, with TRBD1 matching over 11 bases. This CDR3 spans 14 amino acids. Germline loops: CDR1 SQVTM, CDR2 ANQGSEA. V was clipped by 5 bases and J by 5 bases; unmatched bases: 8. The CDR3 coding sequence is TGCAGCGTTTTAGGGACAGGGGGAAAGGACGAGCAGTACTTC. This gives the protein CSVLGTGGKDEQYF.

In its sample, this clonotype was seen a few times. This clone may be a read error of a much larger clone one base away. V is TRBV28 and J is TRBJ2-5, with D unclear. Germline CDR1 is MDHEN and CDR2 is SYDVKM. The CDR3 contains 13 residues. The V gene lost 4 bases and the J gene lost 3 bases, with 9 bases spanning the gap. The CDR3 protein is CASSSRAKETQYF. The CDR3 DNA reads TGTGCCAGCAGTTCCCGGGCAAAAGAGACCCAGTACTTC.